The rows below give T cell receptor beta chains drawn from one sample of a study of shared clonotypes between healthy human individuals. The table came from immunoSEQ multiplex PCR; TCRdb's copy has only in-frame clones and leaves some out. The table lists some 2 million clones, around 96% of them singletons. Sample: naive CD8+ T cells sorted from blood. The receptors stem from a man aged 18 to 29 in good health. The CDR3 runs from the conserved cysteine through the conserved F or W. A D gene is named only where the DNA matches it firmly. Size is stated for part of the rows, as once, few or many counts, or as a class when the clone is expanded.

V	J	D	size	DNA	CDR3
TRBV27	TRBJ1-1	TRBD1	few	TGTGCCAGCAGTTTATCCCCCGGGACAGGGAACACTGAAGCTTTCTTT	CASSLSPGTGNTEAFF
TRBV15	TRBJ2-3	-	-	TGTGCCACCAGCAGGGATTCCGCAGATACGCAGTATTTT	CATSRDSADTQYF
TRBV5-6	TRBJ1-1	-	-	TGTGCCAGCAGCCTTGGGGCTGGGGGTCACACTGAAGCTTTCTTT	CASSLGAGGHTEAFF
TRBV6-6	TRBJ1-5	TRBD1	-	TGTGCCAGCAGTTTGACAGGGGGTTGGCAGCCCCAGCATTTT	CASSLTGGWQPQHF
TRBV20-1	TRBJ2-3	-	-	TGCAGTGCCCCGGACGCTACGCAGTATTTT	CSAPDATQYF
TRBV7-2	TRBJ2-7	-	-	TGTGCCAGCAGCTTAGGCGCGGGGACCTTGAGGCACGAGCAGTACTTC	CASSLGAGTLRHEQYF
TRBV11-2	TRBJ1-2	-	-	TGTGCCAGCAGCTTAGGTGACATGTGGTGGGGCTACACCTTC	CASSLGDMWWGYTF
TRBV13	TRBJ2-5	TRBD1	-	TGTGCCAGCAGCTCCCGGGACAGGGGGGACCAAGAGACCCAGTACTTC	CASSSRDRGDQETQYF
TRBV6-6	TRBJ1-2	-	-	TGTGCCAGCAGTTACCTCGGAGGACCAATTAACTATGGCTACACCTTC	CASSYLGGPINYGYTF
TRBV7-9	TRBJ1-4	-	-	TGTGCCAGCAGCTTAAAAAGGGGACGGGGTGATGAAAAACTGTTTTTT	CASSLKRGRGDEKLFF
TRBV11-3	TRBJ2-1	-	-	TGTGCCAGCAGCTTAGAACGTTTCGATGAGCAGTTCTTC	CASSLERFDEQFF
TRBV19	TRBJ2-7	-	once	TGTGCCAGTAGTATAATGGTAGATGGCGAGCAGTACTTC	CASSIMVDGEQYF
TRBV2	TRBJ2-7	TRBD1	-	TGTGCCAGCAGTGAATCCCAGGGGGCCTACGAGCAGTACTTC	CASSESQGAYEQYF
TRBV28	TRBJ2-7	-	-	TGTGCCAGCAGTTTAAGCCGGGCAGGCGCCTACGAGCAGTACTTC	CASSLSRAGAYEQYF
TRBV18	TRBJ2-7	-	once	TGTGCCAGCTCACCAAAGACAGGAACCTACGAGCAGTACTTC	CASSPKTGTYEQYF
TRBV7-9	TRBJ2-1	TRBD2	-	TGTGCCAGCAGCTTTCCTAGCGGGGTTGAGCAGTTCTTC	CASSFPSGVEQFF
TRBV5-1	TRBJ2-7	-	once	TGCGCCAGCAGCTTGGGGCAGGGATCCTACGAGCAGTACTTC	CASSLGQGSYEQYF
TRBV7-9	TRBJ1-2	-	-	TGTGCCAGCAGCTTATTGGCCGGACACTCCGCGAACTATGGCTACACCTTC	CASSLLAGHSANYGYTF
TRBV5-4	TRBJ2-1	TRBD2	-	TGTGCCTCGCGGGGGGACCCCACCGACAATGAGCAGTTCTTC	CASRGDPTDNEQFF
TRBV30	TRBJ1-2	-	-	TGTGCCTGGACCAGCCCCCGGGAGTACTATGGCTACACCTTC	CAWTSPREYYGYTF
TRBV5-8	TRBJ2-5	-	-	TGTGCCAGCAGCTTGGACTTCCAAGAGACCCAGTACTTC	CASSLDFQETQYF
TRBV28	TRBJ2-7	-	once	TGTGCCAGCAGGCCGGGCTCCTACGAGCAGTACTTC	CASRPGSYEQYF
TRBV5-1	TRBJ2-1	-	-	TGCGCCAGCAGCTTTGAAGGAGCAGTAGAGCAGTTCTTC	CASSFEGAVEQFF
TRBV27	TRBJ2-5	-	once	TGTGCCAGCAGTTCCCGGCAGTCCCGAGAGACCCAGTACTTC	CASSSRQSRETQYF
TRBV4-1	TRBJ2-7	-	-	TGCGCCAGCAGCCAAGGTCGGGACACATCCTACGAGCAGTACTTC	CASSQGRDTSYEQYF
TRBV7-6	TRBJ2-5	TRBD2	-	TGTGCCAGCAGCCTTGACGGACTAGCGGGGGCCCTTCTAGAGACCCAGTACTTC	CASSLDGLAGALLETQYF
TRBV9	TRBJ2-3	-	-	TGTGCCAGCAGCGTAGAGGGGGTGAGCACAGATACGCAGTATTTT	CASSVEGVSTDTQYF
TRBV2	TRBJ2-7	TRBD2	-	TGTGCCAGCAGTTTGGGAGGGTGGGAGCAGTACTTC	CASSLGGWEQYF
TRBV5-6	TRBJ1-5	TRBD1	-	TGTGCCAGCAGCTTGGGGGGACAGGGGGCAAGGCAGCCCCAGCATTTT	CASSLGGQGARQPQHF
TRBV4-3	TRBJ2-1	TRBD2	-	TGCGCCAGCAGCCAAGACACTAGCGGGAGGAATTCCTACTACAATGAGCAGTTCTTC	CASSQDTSGRNSYYNEQFF
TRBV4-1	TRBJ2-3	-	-	TGCGCCAGCAGCCATGGGACCGTTTCAAGAGATACGCAGTATTTT	CASSHGTVSRDTQYF
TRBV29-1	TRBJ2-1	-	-	TGCAGCGTTGAAGACGAGTATCACTACAATGAGCAGTTCTTC	CSVEDEYHYNEQFF
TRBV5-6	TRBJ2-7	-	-	TGTGCCAGCAGCTTGACGGTAAGCTCCTACGAGCAGTACTTC	CASSLTVSSYEQYF
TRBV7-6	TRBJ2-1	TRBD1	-	TGTGCCAGCAGCTTAGCGGGGACAGGGGGCTCGGATGAGCAGTTCTTC	CASSLAGTGGSDEQFF
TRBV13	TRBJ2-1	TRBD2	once	TGTGCCAGCAACTTGGGAGCGGGGGACTACAATGAGCAGTTCTTC	CASNLGAGDYNEQFF
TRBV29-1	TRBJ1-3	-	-	TGCAGCGTTAGGAGCTACTCTGGAAACACCATATATTTT	CSVRSYSGNTIYF
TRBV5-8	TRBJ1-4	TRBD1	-	TGTGCCAGCAGGGGACAGGGACAGGGTGAAAAACTGTTTTTT	CASRGQGQGEKLFF
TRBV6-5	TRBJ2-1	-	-	TGTGCCACCTCCTCCGAGTGGGGAGCGGGCAATGAGCAGTTCTTC	CATSSEWGAGNEQFF